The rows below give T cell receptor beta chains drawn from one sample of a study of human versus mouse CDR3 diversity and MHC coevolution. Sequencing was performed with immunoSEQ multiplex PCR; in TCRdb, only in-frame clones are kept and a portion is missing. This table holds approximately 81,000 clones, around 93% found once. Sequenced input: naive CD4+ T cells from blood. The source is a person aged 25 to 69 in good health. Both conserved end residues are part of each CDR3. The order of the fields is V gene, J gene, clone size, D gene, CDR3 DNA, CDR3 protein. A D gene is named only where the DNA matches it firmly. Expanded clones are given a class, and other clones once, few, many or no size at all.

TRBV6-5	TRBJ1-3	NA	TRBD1	TGTGCCAGCAGTTTCCGGGACAGCAACACCATATATTTT	CASSFRDSNTIYF
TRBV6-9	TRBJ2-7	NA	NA	TGTGCCAGCCTTAAGAGCCATGCCTACGAGCAGTACTTC	CASLKSHAYEQYF
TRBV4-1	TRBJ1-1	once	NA	TGCGCCAGCAGCCCGACGCGGGGGCGAAGGTACACTGAAGCTTTCTTT	CASSPTRGRRYTEAFF
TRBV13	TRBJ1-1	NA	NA	TGTGCCAGCACCCCCCCGGCAGGGAATGAAGCTTTCTTT	CASTPPAGNEAFF
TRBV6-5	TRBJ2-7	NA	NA	TGTGCCAGCAGTGGAGTAGGGACTTCCTTCTACGAGCAGTACTTC	CASSGVGTSFYEQYF
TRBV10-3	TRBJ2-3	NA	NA	TGTGCCATCAGGGGGACTGGGGGTGCACAAGATACGCAGTATTTT	CAIRGTGGAQDTQYF
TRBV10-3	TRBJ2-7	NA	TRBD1	TGTGCCACTCAGGGGGCCCCCTACGAGCAGTACTTC	CATQGAPYEQYF
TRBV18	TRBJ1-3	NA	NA	TGTGCCAGCTCACTTTGGACAGACGTGACATCTGGAAACACCATATATTTT	CASSLWTDVTSGNTIYF
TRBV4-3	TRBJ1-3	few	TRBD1	TGCGCCAGCAGCCAAGATACGGGACAGGGGACTGGAAACACCATATATTTT	CASSQDTGQGTGNTIYF
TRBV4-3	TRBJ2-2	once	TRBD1	TGCGCCAGCAGCCGGTCCGGGACAGGGAACACCGGGGAGCTGTTTTTT	CASSRSGTGNTGELFF
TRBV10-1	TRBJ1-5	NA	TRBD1	TGCGCCAGCAGTGAAGGGGGACAGGGGGCGCGGAGCAATCAGCCCCAGCATTTT	CASSEGGQGARSNQPQHF
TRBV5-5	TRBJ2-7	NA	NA	TGTGCCAGCAGCTTGGGGCTTTCACAGGGCTCCGACGAGCAGTACTTC	CASSLGLSQGSDEQYF
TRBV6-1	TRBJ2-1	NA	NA	TGTGCCAGCAGTGCCCGTGGAGGGTCCTACAATGAGCAGTTCTTC	CASSARGGSYNEQFF
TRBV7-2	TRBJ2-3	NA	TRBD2	TGTGCCAGCAGCTTAAGTGCGGGGGGCTCGACTAGCACAGATACGCAGTATTTT	CASSLSAGGSTSTDTQYF
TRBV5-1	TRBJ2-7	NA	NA	TGCGCCAGCAGCTTGGATGGTGAGTCGGGTGAGCAGTACTTC	CASSLDGESGEQYF
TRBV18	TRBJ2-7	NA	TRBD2	TGTGCCAGCTCATCGGCTAGCGGGGGGGCAGTTCCCGACGAGCAGTACTTC	CASSSASGGAVPDEQYF
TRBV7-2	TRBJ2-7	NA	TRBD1	TGTGCCAGCAGCGTTCCAGGGGGCGTGGGACCCTACGAGCAGTACTTC	CASSVPGGVGPYEQYF
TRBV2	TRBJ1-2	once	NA	TGTGCCAGCAGTGGAGGCAGAGTTTTAGGTGGCTACACCTTC	CASSGGRVLGGYTF
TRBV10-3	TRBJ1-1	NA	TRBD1	TGTGCCATCAGTGAGAGTAGGGGGCTTGGCACTGAAGCTTTCTTT	CAISESRGLGTEAFF
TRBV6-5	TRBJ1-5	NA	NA	TGTGCCAGCAGTTACGGCCCCCCCGGGGAGCCCCAGCATTTT	CASSYGPPGEPQHF
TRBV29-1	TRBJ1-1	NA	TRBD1	TGCAGCGTTAGGGGGCTGAACACTGAAGCTTTCTTT	CSVRGLNTEAFF
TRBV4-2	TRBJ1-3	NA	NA	TGTGCCAGCAGCCAAGATCGACAGGGAAACACCATATATTTT	CASSQDRQGNTIYF
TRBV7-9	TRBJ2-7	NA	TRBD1	TGTGCCAGCAAAAGGGGGACAGGCTCCTACGAGCAGTACTTC	CASKRGTGSYEQYF
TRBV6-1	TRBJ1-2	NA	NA	TGTGCCAGCAGTGAGATGGGGGCCCCTTCACTCTATGGCTACACCTTC	CASSEMGAPSLYGYTF
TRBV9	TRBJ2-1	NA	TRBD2	TGTGCCAGCACCCCCCGGAGCGGGAGGGCCAATGAGCAGTTCTTC	CASTPRSGRANEQFF
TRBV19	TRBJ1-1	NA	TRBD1	TGTGCCAGTAGCGCTAGGGACAGGGGCGGGACTGAAGCTTTCTTT	CASSARDRGGTEAFF
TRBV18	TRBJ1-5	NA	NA	TGTGCCAGCTCACCAAGGGAGGGAGGCCAGCCCCAGCATTTT	CASSPREGGQPQHF
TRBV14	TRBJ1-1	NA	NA	TGTGCCAGCAGCCAAGATCGAGCGGACAGCAGGAACACTGAAGCTTTCTTT	CASSQDRADSRNTEAFF
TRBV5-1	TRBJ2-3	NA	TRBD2	TGCGCCAGCAGCTCGCTTACCGGGACTAGCGGAACAACTAGCACAGATACGCAGTATTTT	CASSSLTGTSGTTSTDTQYF
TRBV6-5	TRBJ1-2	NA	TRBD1	TGTGCCAGCATACCAGGGACAGGGAGGAACGATGGCTACACCTTC	CASIPGTGRNDGYTF
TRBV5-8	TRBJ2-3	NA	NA	TGTGCCAGCAGCTTTGGGGGGGGACATCCTAACACAGATACGCAGTATTTT	CASSFGGGHPNTDTQYF
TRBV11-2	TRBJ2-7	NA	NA	TGTGCCAGCAGGGGAGTGAAGCACGAGCAGTACTTC	CASRGVKHEQYF
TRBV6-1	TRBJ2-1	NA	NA	TGTGCCAGCACAGGGCTTGGACATTCTGAGCAGTTCTTC	CASTGLGHSEQFF
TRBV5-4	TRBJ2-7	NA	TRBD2	TGTGCCAGCAGCCCCACTAGCGGGAGGACGGGCGACGAGCAGTACTTC	CASSPTSGRTGDEQYF
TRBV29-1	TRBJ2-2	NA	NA	TGCAGCGTTGGGGGCCCGGGGGGCCGAGGAACCGGGGAGCTGTTTTTT	CSVGGPGGRGTGELFF
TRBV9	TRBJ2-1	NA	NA	TGTGCCAGCAGCGTGGAGCTCAATGAGCAGTTCTTC	CASSVELNEQFF
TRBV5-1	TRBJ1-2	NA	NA	TGCGCCAGCAGCTTGGCCAGGACAGATGGCTACACCTTC	CASSLARTDGYTF
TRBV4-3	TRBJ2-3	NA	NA	TGCGCCAGCAGCCAAGAATTAGCGGACATGCAGTATTTT	CASSQELADMQYF
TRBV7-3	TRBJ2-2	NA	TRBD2	TGTGCCAGCAGCTTAGGAACCGGGACTAGGGGCACCGGGGAGCTGTTTTTT	CASSLGTGTRGTGELFF
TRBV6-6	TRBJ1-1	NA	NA	TGTGCCAGCAGACGGGCTGAAGCTTTCTTT	CASRRAEAFF
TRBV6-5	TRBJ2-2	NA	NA	TGTGCCAGCAGTACACAGGGAGCCGGGGAGCTGTTTTTT	CASSTQGAGELFF
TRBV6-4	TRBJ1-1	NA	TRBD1	TGTGCCAGCAGGAACAGGGGGCTTAACACTGAAGCTTTCTTT	CASRNRGLNTEAFF
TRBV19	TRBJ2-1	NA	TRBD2	TGTGCCAGTAGTATAGGACTAGCGGGAGCTTACAATGAGCAGTTCTTC	CASSIGLAGAYNEQFF
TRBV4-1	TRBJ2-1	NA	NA	TGCGCCAGCTCAGGAATTCCGGGGGTTTCTACCCACAATGAGCAGTTCTTC	CASSGIPGVSTHNEQFF
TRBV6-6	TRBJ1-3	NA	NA	TGTGCCAGCAGCCAATCTGGAAACACCATATATTTT	CASSQSGNTIYF
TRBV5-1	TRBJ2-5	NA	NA	TGCGCCAGCAGCCCGGGACAACAAGAGACCCAGTACTTC	CASSPGQQETQYF
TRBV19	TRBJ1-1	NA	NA	TGTGCCAGTAGTCCACGACAGGCGGGGAACACTGAAGCTTTCTTT	CASSPRQAGNTEAFF
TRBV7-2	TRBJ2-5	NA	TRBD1	TGTGCCAGCAGCCAGGGGGCTGTGCGAGAGACCCAGTACTTC	CASSQGAVRETQYF
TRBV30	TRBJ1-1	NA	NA	TGTGCCTGGAGTGTATACCCGGGGGGGAACACTGAAGCTTTCTTT	CAWSVYPGGNTEAFF
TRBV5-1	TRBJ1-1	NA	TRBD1	TGCGCCAGCAACCCGCTTGTAGGACAGGACACTGAAGCTTTCTTT	CASNPLVGQDTEAFF